The 23 T cell receptor beta chains given below trace back to one sample, sequenced in a study of memory CD4+ T cells and cytomegalovirus serostatus. The method was immunoSEQ multiplex PCR; TCRdb's version includes in-frame clones alone and lacks a portion of them. The sample contains around 54,000 clones, over 65% of which appear only once. Single viable CD3+CD4+CD8-CD45RO+ cells were sorted as the memory CD4+ T cells. Sequenced input: memory CD4+ T cells from blood. The receptors originated from an adult in good health and CMV-seropositive.

The chain has TRBV6-1 and TRBJ1-1; 9 bases align to TRBD1. The germline CDR1 and CDR2 sequences are MNHNS and SASEGT. The V gene end was trimmed by 4 bases and the J gene end by 2 bases; junction bases not matched to a gene: 5. This CDR3 is built from 15 residues. DNA for the CDR3: TGTGCCAGCAGTGCCCTACAGGGGGCTAACACTGAAGCTTTCTTT. This sequence encodes CASSALQGANTEAFF.

The rearrangement joins TRBV7-2 to TRBJ2-2; the D is unclear. Germline lookup yields CDR1 SGHTA and CDR2 FQGNSA. V dropped 2 bases and J dropped 6 bases, with 7 bases sitting between them. The CDR3 extends over 13 amino acids. DNA of the CDR3: TGTGCCAGCAGCTTATTCCCGGCCGGGGAGCTGTTTTTT. It encodes CASSLFPAGELFF.

The chain has TRBV7-2 and TRBJ2-5, with 7 bases that match TRBD1. The CDR3 contains 12 residues. Germline CDR1 is SGHTA and CDR2 is FQGNSA. V was pared by 6 bases and J by 11 bases, with 9 bases of the junction left unmatched. The chain's CDR3 is CASRTGSGEQYF. CDR3 nucleotide sequence: TGTGCCAGCAGGACAGGGTCGGGTGAACAGTACTTC.

This chain uses TRBV5-4 with TRBJ1-3, with D possibly matching TRBD1 (5 bases). Germline V gives CDR1 SGHNT, CDR2 YYREEE (reference sequence). The ends were cut back, 4 bases at V and 0 bases at J, with 8 bases in the middle. The CDR3 length is 14 residues. The CDR3 sequence: CASSRQSSGNTIYF. As DNA, the CDR3 is TGTGCCAGCAGCAGACAGTCCTCTGGAAACACCATATATTTT. The complete variable domain, with remaining parts taken from reference TRBV5-4 and TRBJ1-3, reads ETGVTQSPTHLIKTRGQQVTLRCSSQSGHNTVSWYQQALGQGPQFIFQYYREEENGRGNFPPRFSGLQFPNYSSELNVNALELDDSALYLCASSRQSSGNTIYFGEGSWLTVV.

The CDR3 here is CASSPRGPGQGLNTEAFF. The DNA of the CDR3 is TGTGCCAGCTCACCAAGGGGACCGGGACAGGGGTTAAACACTGAAGCTTTCTTT. J is TRBJ1-1 and V is TRBV18; 10 positions match TRBD1. With V trimmed by 2 bases and J by 2 bases, 11 bases remained unmatched. Germline loops: CDR1 KGHSH, CDR2 LQKENI. The CDR3 loop spans 18 amino acids.

The rearrangement links TRBV28 to TRBJ1-3; 7 bases align to TRBD1. Germline V gene lookup returns CDR1 MDHEN and CDR2 SYDVKM. CDR3 size: 18 residues. V shed 5 bases, J shed 0 bases, and the junction held 13 bases outside the gene matches. The chain's CDR3 is CASSPPPQGTNSGNTIYF. As DNA, the CDR3 is TGTGCCAGCAGTCCTCCTCCACAGGGGACTAACTCTGGAAACACCATATATTTT.

This chain links TRBV19 with TRBJ2-3, with 7 nucleotides matching TRBD2. CDR1 and CDR2 from the germline V gene are LNHDA and SQIVND (reference sequence). Unmatched junction bases numbered 16, after V lost 7 bases and J lost 6 bases. There are 16 residues in the CDR3. CDR3 bases: TGTGCCAGTAACACCTGGGCGGGAGTGGATACGGATACGCAGTATTTT. It specifies CASNTWAGVDTDTQYF.

The gene calls are TRBV6-6 and TRBJ2-2; D ambiguous. CDR1 is MNHNY, CDR2 SVGAGI, per germline (reference sequence). This CDR3 spans 14 amino acids. Trimming cost V 0 bases and J 7 bases, with 9 bases left between them. In nucleotides, the CDR3 is TGTGCCAGCAGTTACTCGACTGTTGGCGGGGAGCTGTTTTTT. This gives the protein CASSYSTVGGELFF.

This chain connects TRBV6-6 to TRBJ2-3; D is possibly TRBD2 (6 bases). Germline V lookup: CDR1 MNHNY, CDR2 SVGAGI (reference sequence). This CDR3 spans 15 amino acids. The germline V and J ends were trimmed by 7 bases and 0 bases, with 14 bases remaining between them. This chain's CDR3 is CASTILGGSTDTQYF. The DNA for the CDR3 is TGTGCCAGCACCATCTTGGGGGGTAGCACAGATACGCAGTATTTT.

The rearrangement joins TRBV25-1 to TRBJ2-3; D uncertain. Deletions cut 0 bases from V and 1 base from J, with 5 bases between. CDR3 length equals 14 residues. In germline, CDR1 is MGHDK, CDR2 SYGVNS. CDR3: CASSEYGGTDTQYF. For the CDR3, the DNA is TGTGCCAGCAGTGAATATGGGGGCACAGATACGCAGTATTTT.

V and J are TRBV27 and TRBJ1-5, with D perhaps matching TRBD1 (5 bases). The CDR3 extends over 16 amino acids. Germline V gene data show CDR1 as MNHEY and CDR2 as SMNVEV (reference sequence). Deletions cut 8 bases from V and 1 base from J, with 18 bases between. CDR3 nucleotides: TGTGCCAGCGGCTCCTACAGAGGGGAGAGCAATCAGCCCCAGCATTTT. Its protein product is CASGSYRGESNQPQHF.

This clone was detected only a few times. V usage is TRBV4-1 and J usage is TRBJ1-4; a weak D match, TRBD1 (6 bases). The length of the CDR3 is 15 residues. The germline V and J ends were trimmed by 0 bases and 8 bases, with 13 bases remaining between them. Per germline, CDR1 MGHRA and CDR2 YSYEKL. This CDR3 is CASSQDPRGTEKLFF. The CDR3 DNA reads TGCGCCAGCAGCCAAGATCCTAGGGGGACGGAAAAACTGTTTTTT.

The chain has TRBV7-6 and TRBJ2-2; TRBD1 or TRBD2 may be the D gene (6 bases each). Between the trimmed V and J ends, which lost 3 bases and 0 bases, there was a span of 11 bases. Per germline, CDR1 SGHVS and CDR2 FNYEAQ. The CDR3 consists of 16 residues. In DNA, the CDR3 is TGTGCCAGCAGCTTGTTCGGGGGCGCGAACACCGGGGAGCTGTTTTTT. It codes for CASSLFGGANTGELFF.

The chain employs TRBV11-3 and TRBJ2-2; tentative D call: TRBD2 (6 bases). V was pared by 3 bases and J by 2 bases, with 13 bases between. This CDR3 has 16 amino acids. Per the germline V gene, CDR1 is SGHNT and CDR2 is YENEEA. In DNA, the CDR3 is TGTGCCAGCAGCTTTGGAGGGACCTCCAACACCGGGGAGCTGTTTTTT. Translation: CASSFGGTSNTGELFF.

The rearrangement joins TRBV11-2 to TRBJ2-1; 11 bases line up with TRBD2. Trimming at V came to 3 bases and at J to 3 bases, leaving 4 bases not matched to a gene. There are 16 residues in the CDR3. Germline V gene data show CDR1 as SGHAT and CDR2 as FQNNGV. CDR3 residues: CASSFGGLADYNEQFF. The CDR3 region has the DNA TGTGCCAGCAGCTTTGGGGGACTAGCGGACTACAATGAGCAGTTCTTC.

CDR3 sequence (DNA): TGTGCCTGGACTAGCGGGAGGGTGGACAATGAGCAGTTCTTC. As protein: CAWTSGRVDNEQFF. The rearrangement uses TRBV30 and TRBJ2-1; 12 bases fit TRBD2. This CDR3 has 14 residues. After removal of 4 bases from V and 5 bases from J, the junction contained 3 bases not matched to a gene. The germline CDR1 and CDR2 sequences are GTSNPN and SVGIG (reference sequence).

In this sample, this clone turned up once. The gene calls are TRBV29-1 and TRBJ2-7, with TRBD1 matching over 7 bases. Germline CDR1 reads SQVTM; CDR2 reads ANQGSEA. The CDR3 length is 14 residues. V was clipped by 3 bases and J by 5 bases; unmatched bases: 10. The CDR3 loop is CSVDKTGLRDEQYF. The DNA of the CDR3 is TGCAGCGTTGACAAGACAGGGCTTCGGGACGAGCAGTACTTC.

CDR3 nucleotides: TGTGCCAGCAGCTTGGCGGGACAGGACTATGGCTACACCTTC. Translated, it gives CASSLAGQDYGYTF. The chain joins TRBV5-6 to TRBJ1-2, with 8 bases lining up with TRBD1. Germline CDR1 reads SGHDT; CDR2 reads YYEEEE. The CDR3 has 14 amino acids. With 0 bases clipped from V and 3 bases from J, the junction kept 1 base outside the gene matches.

The J gene is TRBJ1-2, the V gene TRBV28, with 9 positions matching TRBD1. V gave up 4 bases and J gave up 5 bases; unmatched junction bases: 5. The CDR3 length is 14 residues. CDR1 is MDHEN and CDR2 is SYDVKM in the germline V gene. CDR3 sequence reads: CASSSGQGRYGYTF. As DNA, the CDR3 is TGTGCCAGCAGTTCGGGACAGGGAAGGTATGGCTACACCTTC.

The rearrangement joins TRBV19 to TRBJ1-1; D gene uncertain. The CDR3 extends over 14 amino acids. The V end was cut by 7 bases, the J end by 0 bases, with 12 bases between. Germline CDR1 LNHDA, CDR2 SQIVND (reference sequence). The CDR3, as DNA: TGTGCCAGTATGAGAGCCTCTGTGAACACTGAAGCTTTCTTT. Encoded protein: CASMRASVNTEAFF.

The V gene is TRBV4-3, the J gene TRBJ2-5, with TRBD2 matching over 7 bases. The junction had 5 bases not matched to a gene; V was cut back by 0 bases and J by 1 base. The CDR3 loop spans 16 amino acids. Looked up from germline, CDR1 is LGHNA and CDR2 is YSLEER. CDR3 DNA sequence: TGCGCCAGCAGCCAAGATCTGGCTAGCGGCCAAGAGACCCAGTACTTC. It encodes CASSQDLASGQETQYF.

This clone was counted once. The J gene is TRBJ2-3, the V gene TRBV10-3; D remains unclear. V was shortened by 3 bases and J by 3 bases, with 10 bases between the two germline ends. The CDR3 sequence is 14 residues long. Germline-derived CDR1 and CDR2 are ENHRY and SYGVKD. CDR3 region: CAISDYQGTDTQYF. CDR3 coding DNA: TGTGCCATCAGTGATTATCAAGGGACAGATACGCAGTATTTT.

V usage is TRBV4-1 and J usage is TRBJ1-5, with unresolved D. CDR1 and CDR2 from the germline V gene are MGHRA and YSYEKL. CDR3 length: 17 residues. Deletions cut 1 base from V and 1 base from J, with 14 bases between. The CDR3 here is CASSQVDMGLSNQPQHF. The CDR3 DNA reads TGCGCCAGCAGCCAAGTCGATATGGGGTTGAGCAATCAGCCCCAGCATTTT.